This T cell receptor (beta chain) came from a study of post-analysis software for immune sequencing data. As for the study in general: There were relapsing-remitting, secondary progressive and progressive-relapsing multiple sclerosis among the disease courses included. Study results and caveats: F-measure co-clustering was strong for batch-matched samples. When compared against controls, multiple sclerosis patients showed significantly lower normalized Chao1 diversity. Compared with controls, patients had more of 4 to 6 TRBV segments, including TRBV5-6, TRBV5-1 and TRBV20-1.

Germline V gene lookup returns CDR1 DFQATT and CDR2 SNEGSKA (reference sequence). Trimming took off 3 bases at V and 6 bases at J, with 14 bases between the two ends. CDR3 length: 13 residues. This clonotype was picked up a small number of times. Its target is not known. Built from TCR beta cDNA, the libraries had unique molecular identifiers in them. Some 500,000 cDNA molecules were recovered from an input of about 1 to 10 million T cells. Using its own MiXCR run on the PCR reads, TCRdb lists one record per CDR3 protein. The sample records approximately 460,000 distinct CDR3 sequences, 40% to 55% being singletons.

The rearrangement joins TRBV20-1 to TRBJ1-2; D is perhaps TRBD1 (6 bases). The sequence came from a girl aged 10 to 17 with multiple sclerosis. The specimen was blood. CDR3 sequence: CSASGGPEDGYTF. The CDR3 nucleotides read TGCAGTGCTAGTGGGGGGCCCGAGGATGGCTACACCTTC.